What follows are 27 T cell receptor beta chains derived from one specimen sequenced in a study of blood T cell repertoires in COVID-19. Produced via immunoSEQ multiplex PCR; TCRdb's table is partial and in-frame only. The sample holds about 87,000 clones, roughly 89% seen once. Sequenced material: peripheral blood. The receptors derive from an elderly woman with active COVID-19.

This clone was observed a few times. The J gene is TRBJ2-4, the V gene TRBV7-3, with D possibly matching TRBD2 (6 bases). The V and J ends lost 0 bases and 7 bases respectively, with 13 bases between them. Germline assignment: CDR1 SGHTA and CDR2 FQGTGA. The CDR3 loop spans 15 amino acids. The CDR3 coding sequence is TGTGCCAGCAGCTTAACGGGGGGTCACCGGAACATTCAGTACTTC. Translated: CASSLTGGHRNIQYF.

V and J are TRBV19 and TRBJ1-1; 12 nucleotides agree with TRBD1. The germline V gene has CDR1 LNHDA and CDR2 SQIVND (reference sequence). This CDR3 comprises 17 residues. After removal of 2 bases from V and 5 bases from J, the junction contained 9 bases not matched to a gene. The CDR3 DNA follows: TGTGCCAGTAGTATACCTCCGGGGACAGGGGGCGTTACTGAAGCTTTCTTT. Protein sequence: CASSIPPGTGGVTEAFF.

This chain links TRBV21-1 with TRBJ2-3; the table gives TRBD2 as D, unverified against the DNA. TRBV21-1 is an annotated pseudogene. The CDR3 sequence is 19 residues long. This CDR3 is CASSPRIVAAVASTDTQYF. Written as DNA, the CDR3 is TGTGCCAGCAGCCCCAGGATCGTTGCAGCGGTTGCTAGCACAGATACGCAGTATTTT.

The chain is built from TRBV19 and TRBJ2-1; 11 nucleotides match TRBD2. Looked up from germline, CDR1 is LNHDA and CDR2 is SQIVND (reference sequence). This CDR3 region has 18 residues. V shed 3 bases and J 0 bases; nucleotides not matched to a gene: 7. The CDR3 loop is CASSIRGTSGSSYNEQFF. The CDR3 DNA reads as TGTGCCAGTAGTATTAGGGGTACTAGCGGGAGCTCCTACAATGAGCAGTTCTTC.

The chain recombines TRBV21-1 with TRBJ2-4; TRBD2, the table's D call, was not compared with the DNA. TRBV21-1 is an annotated pseudogene. The CDR3 consists of 21 residues. CDR3 protein: CASSNIGTSGRGDLAKNIQYF. The DNA for the CDR3 is TGTGCCAGCAGCAACATAGGGACTAGCGGGAGGGGAGATCTAGCCAAAAACATTCAGTACTTC.

This chain joins TRBV24-1 and TRBJ2-3; 15 bases align to TRBD2. Germline V gene sequence: CDR1 KGHDR, CDR2 SFDVKD. With 4 bases clipped from V and 5 bases from J, the junction kept 6 bases outside the gene matches. The CDR3 has 17 residues. The CDR3 nucleotides read TGTGCCACCAGTGACTGGACTAGCGGGAGGGCAAGAGATACGCAGTATTTT. It is translated as CATSDWTSGRARDTQYF.

The table lists this clone with a count of one. The chain has TRBV19 and TRBJ2-1; possible D gene TRBD2, 6 bases. The V end was cut by 9 bases, the J end by 5 bases, with 8 bases between. Germline assignment: CDR1 LNHDA and CDR2 SQIVND (reference sequence). CDR3 size: 11 residues. The CDR3 sequence is CASAGNNEQFF. The CDR3 region has the DNA TGTGCCAGCGCGGGGAACAATGAGCAGTTCTTC. The whole variable domain, remainder taken from reference TRBV19 and TRBJ2-1, is DGGITQSPKYLFRKEGQNVTLSCEQNLNHDAMYWYRQDPGQGLRLIYYSQIVNDFQKGDIAEGYSVSREKKESFPLTVTSAQKNPTAFYLCASAGNNEQFFGPGTRLTVL.

The rearrangement uses TRBV5-1 and TRBJ1-3, with a tentative D call TRBD1 (5 bases). The germline CDR1 and CDR2 sequences are SGHRS and YFSETQ. The V and J ends lost 1 base and 1 base respectively, with 9 bases between them. The CDR3 covers 15 residues. The CDR3 loop is CASSLIGQSGNTIYF. The CDR3 nucleotides read TGCGCCAGCAGCTTGATTGGACAATCTGGAAACACCATATATTTT.

V usage is TRBV3-1 (or the pseudogene TRBV3-2) and J usage is TRBJ2-1; 9 positions match TRBD2. The ends lost 3 bases at V and 7 bases at J; junction bases unmatched: 4. Per germline, CDR1 LGHDT and CDR2 YNNKEL (reference sequence). CDR3 length: 14 residues. Here the CDR3 reads CASSHGLAGNEQFF. CDR3 DNA: TGTGCCAGCAGCCATGGTCTAGCGGGGAATGAGCAGTTCTTC.

The rearrangement joins TRBV18 to TRBJ1-2, with D uncertain. V shed 0 bases and J shed 4 bases, with 9 bases lying between them. Germline CDR1 reads KGHSH; CDR2 reads LQKENI. This CDR3 contains 14 residues. The CDR3 reads CASSPPSFSYGYTF. The CDR3 bases are TGTGCCAGCTCACCACCGTCGTTTTCCTATGGCTACACCTTC.

The V and J genes are TRBV27 and TRBJ2-3; no reliable D call. This CDR3 region has 15 residues. The V gene lost 4 bases and the J gene lost 4 bases, with 15 bases spanning the gap. The germline CDR1 and CDR2 sequences are MNHEY and SMNVEV (reference sequence). CDR3 DNA: TGTGCCAGCAGTTCGCTTAGAAACCGGGCAGATACGCAGTATTTT. It codes for CASSSLRNRADTQYF.

The chain combines TRBV19 with TRBJ2-5, with TRBD1 as a possible D gene (6 bases). Germline values: CDR1 LNHDA, CDR2 SQIVND (reference sequence). The CDR3 totals 14 residues. The V gene lost 10 bases and the J gene lost 3 bases, with 18 bases spanning the gap. The CDR3 nucleotides read TGTGCCACCCAAGACAGGAGATACAAAGAGACCCAGTACTTC. Its translation: CATQDRRYKETQYF.

The chain links TRBV9 to TRBJ2-3; 8 bases fit TRBD2. The CDR3 sequence is 14 residues long. Germline CDR1 reads SGDLS; CDR2 reads YYNGEE. Trimming took 2 bases from V and 6 from J; bases not matched to a gene: 5. The CDR3 loop is CASSVGAGADTQYF. CDR3 DNA: TGTGCCAGCAGCGTTGGAGCGGGAGCTGATACGCAGTATTTT. The variable domain in full, with the rest retrieved from reference TRBV9 and TRBJ2-3, is DSGVTQTPKHLITATGQRVTLRCSPRSGDLSVYWYQQSLDQGLQFLIQYYNGEERAKGNILERFSAQQFPDLHSELNLSSLELGDSALYFCASSVGAGADTQYFGPGTRLTVL.

The chain has TRBV28 and TRBJ2-1, with a possible D match to TRBD2 (6 bases). This CDR3 is built from 17 residues. Trimming removed 7 bases at V and 0 bases at J, with 19 bases between. Germline V lookup: CDR1 MDHEN, CDR2 SYDVKM. The CDR3 region has the DNA TGTGCCAGCACCAAGTCGGGGCTAGCGCTCTCCTACAATGAGCAGTTCTTC. Protein product: CASTKSGLALSYNEQFF.

The chain couples TRBV18 to TRBJ2-3, with D maybe TRBD2 (6 bases). The germline V gene encodes CDR1 KGHSH and CDR2 LQKENI. V was pared by 3 bases and J by 3 bases, with 16 bases between. CDR3 length equals 16 residues. The CDR3 here is CASSPVGSGLTDTQYF. The CDR3 DNA follows: TGTGCCAGCTCACCGGTCGGGAGCGGTTTGACAGATACGCAGTATTTT.

V and J are TRBV30 and TRBJ1-2; no reliable D call. Between the trimmed V and J ends, which lost 8 bases and 5 bases, there was a span of 12 bases. In germline, CDR1 is GTSNPN, CDR2 SVGIG (reference sequence). The CDR3 runs 11 residues. The CDR3: CAPPETYGYTF. The CDR3 DNA reads as TGTGCCCCCCCCGAAACTTATGGCTACACCTTC.

The rearrangement joins TRBV2 to TRBJ1-5, with 9 bases lining up with TRBD1. The CDR3 sequence is 15 residues long. CDR1 is SNHLY, CDR2 FYNNEI, per germline. The J segment lost 7 bases and the V segment lost 7 bases, leaving 11 bases of the junction unmatched. The CDR3 is CASKSGQGSNQPQHF. The CDR3 coding sequence is TGTGCCAGCAAGTCAGGACAGGGGAGTAACCAGCCCCAGCATTTT.

V gene TRBV6-5 combines with J gene TRBJ2-1, with unresolved D. V lost 5 bases and J 7 bases, leaving 12 bases between the germline ends. The CDR3 totals 13 residues. The germline gives CDR1 MNHEY, CDR2 SVGAGI. The CDR3 region is CASSLKSRNEQFF. The CDR3 nucleotides read TGTGCCAGCAGTCTTAAGAGCCGAAATGAGCAGTTCTTC.

This chain's CDR3 is CASRRGFGTDTQYF. The CDR3 nucleotides read TGCGCCAGCAGGAGGGGGTTTGGTACAGATACGCAGTATTTT. This chain links TRBV10-2 with TRBJ2-3; TRBD1 is a possible D gene (6 bases). Looked up from germline, CDR1 is WSHSY and CDR2 is SAAADI. CDR3 length equals 14 residues. Trimming left V 6 bases short and J 3 bases short, with 13 bases between.

The rearrangement uses TRBV4-3 and TRBJ2-3; 13 bases map to TRBD2. This CDR3 region has 22 residues. Germline-derived CDR1 and CDR2 are LGHNA and YSLEER. Trimming took 1 base from V and 0 from J; bases not matched to a gene: 16. CDR3: CASSQAARTSGSRSRSTDTQYF. In DNA form, the CDR3 reads TGCGCCAGCAGCCAAGCGGCTCGGACTAGCGGGAGTCGAAGCCGTAGCACAGATACGCAGTATTTT.

This clone was counted a few times. In DNA, the CDR3 is TGTGCCACCAGCAGAGATTGGGCAACCGGCTTCTACAATGAGCAGTTCTTC. Protein product: CATSRDWATGFYNEQFF. The chain combines TRBV15 with TRBJ2-1; D is uncertain. CDR1 is LNHNV and CDR2 is YYDKDF in the germline V gene (reference sequence). V lost 0 bases, J lost 3 bases, and 15 bases lay in between. The CDR3 has 17 amino acids.

V gene TRBV6-2 or TRBV6-3 combines with J gene TRBJ2-1; the match to TRBD2 covers 14 bases. The germline V gene has CDR1 MNHEY and CDR2 SVGEGT. The CDR3 is 19 amino acids. Trimming cost V 5 bases and J 9 bases; bases outside gene matches: 18. The CDR3, as DNA: TGTGCCAGCAGTCCCCTCCGACTAGCGGGAGGGCGTCCCGTTGGTGAGCAGTTCTTC. It yields the protein CASSPLRLAGGRPVGEQFF.

The chain combines TRBV6-2 or TRBV6-3 with TRBJ2-4; 8 bases fit TRBD2. CDR3 length: 14 residues. Germline V lookup: CDR1 MNHEY, CDR2 SVGEGT. The V gene end was trimmed by 0 bases and the J gene end by 8 bases; junction bases not matched to a gene: 3. In DNA form, the CDR3 reads TGTGCCAGCAGTTACTCGAGCGGGAGTGACATTCAGTACTTC. This gives the protein CASSYSSGSDIQYF.

This chain joins TRBV6-5 and TRBJ2-1; TRBD2 matches at 7 bases. CDR1 and CDR2 from the germline V gene are MNHEY and SVGAGI. CDR3 length: 15 amino acids. V dropped 2 bases and J dropped 3; count of bases not matched to a gene: 4. DNA for the CDR3: TGTGCCAGCAGTTACAGCGGGATGGGCTACAATGAGCAGTTCTTC. This sequence encodes CASSYSGMGYNEQFF.

The V and J genes are TRBV7-3 and TRBJ2-3; 7 bases are shared with TRBD2. This CDR3 contains 16 residues. Germline loops: CDR1 SGHTA, CDR2 FQGTGA. Trimming removed 5 bases from V and 3 bases from J; junction bases left unmatched: 11. CDR3 nucleotides: TGTGCCAGCAGCCCAGATGATAGCGGGTGGACAGATACGCAGTATTTT. Translation: CASSPDDSGWTDTQYF.

This chain joins TRBV19 and TRBJ2-1, with TRBD1 matching 11 bases. V gave up 7 bases and J gave up 3 bases; unmatched junction bases: 5. Germline V gene lookup returns CDR1 LNHDA and CDR2 SQIVND (reference sequence). CDR3 size: 15 residues. The CDR3 sequence is CASTEGTGGYNEQFF. In nucleotides, the CDR3 is TGTGCCAGTACTGAAGGGACAGGGGGCTACAATGAGCAGTTCTTC.

To note about this clone: This CDR3 is also generated by other DNA sequences in the sample. V and J are TRBV6-5 and TRBJ1-1, with D perhaps TRBD1 (5 bases). V was trimmed by 6 bases and J by 7 bases, leaving 12 bases between them. The germline gives CDR1 MNHEY, CDR2 SVGAGI. CDR3 length: 12 amino acids. CDR3 nucleotide sequence: TGTGCCAGCAGCTATAGGGGCGGTGAAGCTTTCTTT. The encoded protein is CASSYRGGEAFF.